Below, 5 T cell receptor beta chains from the same sample are listed, as sequenced in a study of neoadjuvant anti-PD-1 for oral cavity cancer. The time point denotes: after neoadjuvant nivolumab, at surgical resection. Some clones are missing from TCRdb's copy, which holds only in-frame ones; the method was immunoSEQ multiplex PCR. The sample carries about 14,000 clones, roughly 77% recorded once. The source material was PBMCs, sampled after nivolumab (anti-PD-1) treatment. These TCRs come from a person aged 35 to 85 with oral cavity squamous cell carcinoma.

This clone was found a few times. This sequence joins TRBV9 and TRBJ1-2; D is perhaps TRBD1 (6 bases). Looked up from germline, CDR1 is SGDLS and CDR2 is YYNGEE. The V end lost 0 bases, the J end lost 8 bases, and 20 bases lay between the germline ends. The CDR3 spans 16 residues. The CDR3 DNA reads TGTGCCAGCAGCGTAGGCACTACCCAGACAGGCCGCGGCTACACCTTC. Residues: CASSVGTTQTGRGYTF.

V and J are TRBV7-9 and TRBJ1-1; TRBD1 matches at 7 bases. Germline V gene data show CDR1 as SEHNR and CDR2 as FQNEAQ (reference sequence). The CDR3 is made up of 15 amino acids. V shed 5 bases, J shed 6 bases, and the junction held 12 bases outside the gene matches. The CDR3 nucleotides read TGTGCCAGCAGCCCCTTCGACAGGGTGGAGGCTGAAGCTTTCTTT. It specifies CASSPFDRVEAEAFF. Full variable domain (outside the CDR3, taken from reference TRBV7-9 and TRBJ1-1): DTGVSQNPRHKITKRGQNVTFRCDPISEHNRLYWYRQTLGQGPEFLTYFQNEAQLEKSRLLSDRFSAERPKGSFSTLEIQRTEQGDSAMYLCASSPFDRVEAEAFFGQGTRLTVV.

The V call is TRBV27, the J call TRBJ1-1; a weak D match, TRBD1 (5 bases). Trimming left V 0 bases short and J 1 base short, with 6 bases between. Germline V gene lookup returns CDR1 MNHEY and CDR2 SMNVEV (reference sequence). The CDR3 is 14 amino acids. Here the CDR3 DNA reads TGTGCCAGCAGTTTATCAGGGGCGAACACTGAAGCTTTCTTT. Translation gives CASSLSGANTEAFF.

The chain employs TRBV9 and TRBJ2-3; D may be TRBD2 (6 bases). The CDR3 sequence is 13 residues long. Germline V lookup: CDR1 SGDLS, CDR2 YYNGEE. Trimming removed 3 bases at V and 6 bases at J, with 11 bases between. CDR3 loop: CASSAGDGDTQYF. As DNA, the CDR3 is TGTGCCAGCAGCGCGGGGGACGGGGATACGCAGTATTTT. Based on the CDR3 plus reference TRBV9 and TRBJ2-3, the full variable domain is DSGVTQTPKHLITATGQRVTLRCSPRSGDLSVYWYQQSLDQGLQFLIQYYNGEERAKGNILERFSAQQFPDLHSELNLSSLELGDSALYFCASSAGDGDTQYFGPGTRLTVL.

This chain joins TRBV5-1 and TRBJ2-5, with D perhaps TRBD1 or TRBD2 (7 bases each). The CDR3 totals 14 residues. Germline CDR1 SGHRS, CDR2 YFSETQ. Trimming took 4 bases from V and 4 from J, leaving 14 bases between them. Here the CDR3 reads CASSPDREGETQYF. The DNA of the CDR3 is TGCGCCAGCAGCCCAGACAGGGAGGGAGAGACCCAGTACTTC.